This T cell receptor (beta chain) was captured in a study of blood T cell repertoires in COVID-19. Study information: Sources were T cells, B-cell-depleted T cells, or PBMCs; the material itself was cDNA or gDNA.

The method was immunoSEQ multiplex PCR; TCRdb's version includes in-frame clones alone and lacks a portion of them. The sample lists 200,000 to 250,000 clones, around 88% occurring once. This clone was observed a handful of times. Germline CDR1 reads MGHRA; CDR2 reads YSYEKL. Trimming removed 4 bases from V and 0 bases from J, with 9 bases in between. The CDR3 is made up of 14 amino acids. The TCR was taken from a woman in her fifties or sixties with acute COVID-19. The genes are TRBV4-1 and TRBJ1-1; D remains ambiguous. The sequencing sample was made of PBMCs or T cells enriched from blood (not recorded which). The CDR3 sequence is CASSRPGVNTEAFF. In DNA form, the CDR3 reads TGCGCCAGCAGCCGCCCCGGGGTGAACACTGAAGCTTTCTTT.